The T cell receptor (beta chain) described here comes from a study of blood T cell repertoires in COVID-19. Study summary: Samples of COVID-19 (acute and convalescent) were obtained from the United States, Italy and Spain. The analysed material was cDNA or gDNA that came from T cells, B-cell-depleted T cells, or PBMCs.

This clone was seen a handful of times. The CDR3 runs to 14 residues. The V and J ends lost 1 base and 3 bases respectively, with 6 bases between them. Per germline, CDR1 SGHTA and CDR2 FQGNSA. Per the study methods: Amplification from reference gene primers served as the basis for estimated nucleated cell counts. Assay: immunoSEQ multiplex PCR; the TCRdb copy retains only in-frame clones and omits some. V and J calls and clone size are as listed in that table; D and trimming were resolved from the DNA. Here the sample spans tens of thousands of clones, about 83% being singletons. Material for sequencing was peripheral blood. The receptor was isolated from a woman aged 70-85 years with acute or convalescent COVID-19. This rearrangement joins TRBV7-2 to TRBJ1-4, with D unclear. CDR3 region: CASSLGGSNEKLFF. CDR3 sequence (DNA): TGTGCCAGCAGCTTAGGAGGGTCTAATGAAAAACTGTTTTTT.